These T cell receptor beta chains were read from a single sample in a study of regulatory T cells in long-lasting Graves disease. MiXCR, applied by TCRdb to the multiplex PCR reads, yields one record per CDR3 protein. The repertoire includes 400,000 to 500,000 distinct CDR3 sequences, 15% to 20% of them detected once, and about 10% sits in the top ten. These data also featured in a second study, about T cells in Graves' hyperthyroidism and ophthalmopathy.

This specimen consisted of peripheral blood mononuclear cells (PBMCs), obtained at new diagnosis, from a patient treated with antithyroid drugs. The receptors shown here come from a woman between 25 and 40 years old with Graves disease. CDR3s include the opening cysteine and the closing phenylalanine or tryptophan. The D gene is left open where the match is weak. Expanded clones get a size class; other rows say once, few or many, or leave the size out.

v_gene: TRBV28; d_gene: -; abundance: many; j_gene: TRBJ2-6; CDR3aa: CASSLLQATSGANVLTF; CDR3nt: TGTGCCAGCAGTTTATTACAGGCGACCTCAGGGGCCAACGTCCTGACTTTC
v_gene: TRBV4-3; d_gene: TRBD2; abundance: -; j_gene: TRBJ2-5; CDR3aa: CASSQMGLAEETQYF; CDR3nt: TGCGCCAGCAGCCAGATGGGACTAGCGGAAGAGACCCAGTACTTC
v_gene: TRBV20-1; d_gene: TRBD2; abundance: -; j_gene: TRBJ2-3; CDR3aa: CSAHRTSGFDTQYF; CDR3nt: TGCAGTGCCCACCGGACTAGCGGTTTCGATACGCAGTATTTT
v_gene: TRBV5-4; d_gene: -; abundance: few; j_gene: TRBJ2-1; CDR3aa: CASSRIVPEGEEF; CDR3nt: TGTGCCAGCAGCCGCATAGTTCCCGAGGGGGAAGAGTTC
v_gene: TRBV7-9; d_gene: -; abundance: many; j_gene: TRBJ2-6; CDR3aa: CASSSPLSGANVLTF; CDR3nt: TGTGCCAGCAGCTCCCCCCTCTCTGGGGCCAACGTCCTGACTTTC
v_gene: TRBV10-1; d_gene: -; abundance: many; j_gene: TRBJ2-3; CDR3aa: CASSRDFSGTQYF; CDR3nt: TGCGCCAGCAGTCGGGACTTCTCCGGTACGCAGTATTTT
v_gene: TRBV7-8; d_gene: -; abundance: few; j_gene: TRBJ2-2; CDR3aa: CASSFVSLGVNTGELFF; CDR3nt: TGTGCCAGCAGCTTCGTCTCTCTAGGGGTCAACACCGGGGAGCTGTTTTTT
v_gene: TRBV5-1; d_gene: TRBD2; abundance: few; j_gene: TRBJ2-1; CDR3aa: CGSSTTSGTGNEQFF; CDR3nt: TGCGGCTCGAGTACGACTAGCGGGACGGGCAATGAGCAGTTCTTC
v_gene: TRBV6-9; d_gene: TRBD2; abundance: -; j_gene: TRBJ2-5; CDR3aa: CASSFNRLAGGGGETQYF; CDR3nt: TGTGCCAGCAGTTTCAACCGACTAGCGGGAGGAGGAGGAGAGACCCAGTACTTC
v_gene: TRBV4-1; d_gene: TRBD2; abundance: few; j_gene: TRBJ2-1; CDR3aa: CASSLPRASGRNEQFF; CDR3nt: TGCGCCAGCAGCCTTCCCCGGGCTAGCGGGAGAAATGAGCAGTTCTTC
v_gene: TRBV5-1; d_gene: TRBD1; abundance: few; j_gene: TRBJ2-4; CDR3aa: CASSLGDRGNIQYF; CDR3nt: TGCGCCAGCAGCTTGGGGGACAGGGGAAACATTCAGTACTTC
v_gene: TRBV7-3; d_gene: TRBD1; abundance: few; j_gene: TRBJ1-2; CDR3aa: CASSPGQGAGYTF; CDR3nt: TGTGCCAGCAGCCCCGGACAGGGGGCCGGCTACACCTTC
v_gene: TRBV9; d_gene: TRBD2; abundance: -; j_gene: TRBJ2-1; CDR3aa: CASNRGTSGTGDEQFF; CDR3nt: TGTGCCAGCAACCGGGGGACTAGCGGGACGGGCGATGAGCAGTTCTTC
v_gene: TRBV29-1; d_gene: -; abundance: -; j_gene: TRBJ1-2; CDR3aa: CSVGHRVNSNYGYTF; CDR3nt: TGCAGCGTCGGCCATAGGGTAAATTCAAACTATGGCTACACCTTC
v_gene: TRBV10-3; d_gene: TRBD1; abundance: few; j_gene: TRBJ1-1; CDR3aa: CAISTTRQGSNTEAFF; CDR3nt: TGTGCCATCAGTACCACTCGACAGGGTTCGAACACTGAAGCTTTCTTT
v_gene: TRBV30; d_gene: -; abundance: many; j_gene: TRBJ2-5; CDR3aa: CAWSGDLQETQYF; CDR3nt: TGTGCCTGGAGTGGGGACCTTCAAGAGACCCAGTACTTC
v_gene: TRBV6-1; d_gene: -; abundance: -; j_gene: TRBJ2-1; CDR3aa: CASSGERYNEQFF; CDR3nt: TGTGCCAGCAGTGGTGAGAGATACAATGAGCAGTTCTTC
v_gene: TRBV3-1; d_gene: TRBD2; abundance: few; j_gene: TRBJ2-1; CDR3aa: CASSQAGTSGRKDNEQFF; CDR3nt: TGTGCCAGCAGCCAAGCCGGGACTAGCGGGAGAAAAGACAATGAGCAGTTCTTC
v_gene: TRBV29-1; d_gene: -; abundance: many; j_gene: TRBJ2-1; CDR3aa: CSVGGESRRSREFF; CDR3nt: TGCAGCGTCGGAGGCGAGTCTCGGAGGTCGAGGGAGTTCTTC
v_gene: TRBV6-1; d_gene: -; abundance: -; j_gene: TRBJ1-1; CDR3aa: CASPYGGNTEAFF; CDR3nt: TGTGCCAGTCCTTATGGGGGGAACACTGAAGCTTTCTTT
v_gene: TRBV19; d_gene: -; abundance: -; j_gene: TRBJ2-4; CDR3aa: CASSIGGGEPGLAKNIQYF; CDR3nt: TGTGCCAGTAGTATAGGAGGAGGGGAACCGGGGTTAGCCAAAAACATTCAGTACTTC
v_gene: TRBV5-1; d_gene: -; abundance: many; j_gene: TRBJ1-2; CDR3aa: CASSLSRLYGYTF; CDR3nt: TGCGCCAGCAGCTTGAGTCGACTATATGGCTACACCTTC
v_gene: TRBV7-3; d_gene: TRBD2; abundance: -; j_gene: TRBJ2-2; CDR3aa: CASSPSGRALTGELFF; CDR3nt: TGTGCCAGCAGCCCCAGCGGGAGGGCCCTCACCGGGGAGCTGTTTTTT
v_gene: TRBV24-1; d_gene: TRBD2; abundance: -; j_gene: TRBJ2-1; CDR3aa: CATSAGTSGISHNEQFF; CDR3nt: TGTGCCACCAGTGCCGGGACTAGCGGGATTAGTCACAATGAGCAGTTCTTC
v_gene: TRBV13; d_gene: TRBD1; abundance: -; j_gene: TRBJ2-7; CDR3aa: CASSFGTGFSYEQYF; CDR3nt: TGTGCCAGCAGCTTCGGGACAGGATTCTCCTACGAGCAGTACTTC
v_gene: TRBV27; d_gene: -; abundance: many; j_gene: TRBJ2-2; CDR3aa: CASSSGTVTRGGGELFF; CDR3nt: TGTGCCAGCAGTTCCGGGACAGTCACTCGGGGGGGCGGGGAGCTGTTTTTT